Listed below are T cell receptor beta chains from one sample, sequenced in a study of blood T cell repertoires in COVID-19. Only in-frame clones appear in the TCRdb table, and some are missing; sequencing was by immunoSEQ multiplex PCR. The table includes 400,000 to 450,000 clones, 85% to 90% detected once. The specimen was PBMCs or T cells enriched from blood (not recorded which). The receptors derive from a young man who had recovered from COVID-19. Both conserved end residues are part of each CDR3.

TRBV28	TRBJ2-1	CASRSLAGPYNEQFF
TRBV4-1	TRBJ1-4	CASSRGDEKLFF
TRBV28	TRBJ2-1	CASSLGVGEQFF
TRBV5-1	TRBJ1-2	CASSLDPAFGTGIYGYTF
TRBV28	TRBJ1-6	CASRSPQMSPLHF
TRBV2	TRBJ1-1	CASSPEGGTEAFF
TRBV3-1/TRBV3-2	TRBJ2-2	CASSQRKKTGEYTGELFF
TRBV19	TRBJ1-5	CASTQASNQPQHF
TRBV10-2	TRBJ2-1	CASSEVSGYSYNEQFF
TRBV5-1	TRBJ2-5	CASSSGRDGETQYF
TRBV28	TRBJ2-1	CASTQRTAHEQFF
TRBV4-1	TRBJ2-7	CASSQGLGTYEQYF
TRBV4-1	TRBJ2-5	CASSPQGGGQETQYF
TRBV30	TRBJ2-7	CACEQTGSYEQYF
TRBV28	TRBJ2-7	CASRDLGAASSYEQYF
TRBV12-5	TRBJ1-1	CASGRQVSNTEAFF
TRBV5-4	TRBJ2-3	CASSLGLAGGGSTDTQYF
TRBV5-1	TRBJ2-1	CASSSLADNEQFF
TRBV15	TRBJ2-7	CATADPGTGAEQYF
TRBV9	TRBJ1-5	CASSRGREQPQHF
TRBV29-1	TRBJ2-1	CSVEAGGLLYGNEQFF
TRBV6-5	TRBJ2-5	CASSSRQGIQETQYF
TRBV6-5	TRBJ2-7	CASSSGSYEQYF
TRBV10-1	TRBJ2-5	CASKTGPQYF
TRBV3-1/TRBV3-2	TRBJ1-1	CASSQIQMNTEAFF
TRBV12-3/TRBV12-4	TRBJ1-5	CASSLMNQPQHF
TRBV5-5	TRBJ2-3	CASSPGVRTDTQYF
TRBV2	TRBJ1-5	CASSDPGTGGYSNQPQHF
TRBV11-2	TRBJ2-3	CASSLYTGTSGRTDTQYF
TRBV18	TRBJ1-1	CASSPSGGVAEAFF
TRBV7-2	TRBJ1-3	CASSLPSGAGNTIYF
TRBV7-9	TRBJ2-1	CASSRGASSYNEQFF
TRBV5-4	TRBJ2-7	CASSFRDTSDEQYF
TRBV7-8	TRBJ2-7	CASSIFTGGSYEQYF
TRBV5-4	TRBJ1-1	CASSLAPGDEAFF
TRBV11-3	TRBJ1-1	CASSLGDRGDTEAFF
TRBV9	TRBJ2-1	CASSPGVAGGWYNEQFF
TRBV18	TRBJ1-1	CASSPSGGRTEAFF
TRBV7-9	TRBJ2-1	CASSLAGQGARGQFF
TRBV18	TRBJ1-4	CASSPRQPATNEKLFF
TRBV18	TRBJ2-5	CASSLVGGTGAETQYF
TRBV5-1	TRBJ2-1	CASSSGPLYRGLDNEQFF
TRBV5-1	TRBJ2-3	CASSSEQVDTQYF
TRBV2	TRBJ2-1	CASRSTSRWQFF
TRBV27	TRBJ2-7	CASSSGLAGRIYEQYF
TRBV7-8	TRBJ2-1	CASSLAGGGNEQFF
TRBV28	TRBJ2-2	CASSSEEVNTGELFF
TRBV19	TRBJ1-2	CASSIARTGYGYTF
TRBV13	TRBJ2-5	CASSLVGQGLGETQYF
TRBV19	TRBJ1-1	CASSSSNQGNTEAFF
TRBV5-4	TRBJ2-7	CASSPGTSEAYEQYF
TRBV19	TRBJ2-1	CASSPSSGSSYNEQFF